This TCR beta chain was retrieved from a study of long-term antiretroviral therapy in people with HIV. Study-wide results and caveats: Possibly under older ART regimens, blood was drawn between the mid-2000s and the late 2010s. Before ART, certain clones expanded, and these dominated the repertoire at all time points. Increased diversity was seen after ART, yet it remained lower than in transplant donor controls.

Note on this clone: Its antigen remains unknown.

The V gene's germline CDR1 is SEHNR and CDR2 FQNEAQ (reference sequence). The CDR3 has 12 amino acids. V was pared by 6 bases and J by 9 bases, with 11 bases between. The authors ran the immunoSEQ assay, v3.0, at survey level. The table came from immunoSEQ multiplex PCR; TCRdb's copy has only in-frame clones and leaves some out. There are tens of thousands of clones in the sample; 80% occur only once, and around 5.1% lies in the top ten. The sequence was obtained from a man aged 18 to 35 with HIV. Sequences were derived from unsorted PBMCs, sampled 1.5 years after starting antiretroviral therapy. The chain carries TRBV7-9 and TRBJ2-2; D perhaps matches TRBD1 (6 bases). The CDR3 region has the DNA TGTGCCAGCAGTTGGACAGAAAGGGAGCTGTTTTTT. Protein sequence: CASSWTERELFF. Full variable domain (outside the CDR3, taken from reference TRBV7-9 and TRBJ2-2): DTGVSQNPRHKITKRGQNVTFRCDPISEHNRLYWYRQTLGQGPEFLTYFQNEAQLEKSRLLSDRFSAERPKGSFSTLEIQRTEQGDSAMYLCASSWTERELFFGEGSRLTVL.